The 23 T cell receptor beta chains below all came from one sample that was sequenced in a study of T-cell memory formation after mild COVID-19. TCRdb ran MiXCR on the 5' RACE reads and lists one entry per CDR3 protein. The table has hundreds of thousands of distinct CDR3 sequences, roughly 18% seen once. The specimen sequenced was PBMCs or a T cell subset sorted from them (not recorded which). The receptors come from an adult woman who had mild COVID-19 (a few samples of this study predate the infection). Cell type and time point are not known.

In this sample, this clonotype turned up a few times. V usage is TRBV15 and J usage is TRBJ1-1, with D maybe TRBD1 (5 bases). CDR1 is LNHNV, CDR2 YYDKDF, per germline (reference sequence). Trimming removed 2 bases from V and 10 bases from J, with 14 bases in between. The CDR3 is 13 amino acids. CDR3 loop: CATSRNTQGGAFF. CDR3 nucleotide sequence: TGTGCCACCAGCAGAAACACCCAGGGAGGAGCTTTCTTT.

This clonotype was counted only a few times. V is TRBV7-2 and J is TRBJ2-2, with D perhaps TRBD1 (5 bases). Germline V gene data show CDR1 as SGHTA and CDR2 as FQGNSA. CDR3 size: 20 residues. V dropped 5 bases and J dropped 1 base, with 26 bases sitting between them. The CDR3 sequence: CASSPVVHKLTVRNTGELFF. The CDR3, as DNA: TGTGCCAGCAGCCCCGTAGTCCATAAATTGACAGTAAGGAACACCGGGGAGCTGTTTTTT.

In this sample, this clonotype turned up a few times. The chain has TRBV7-9 and TRBJ2-1; 8 bases line up with TRBD2. The length of the CDR3 is 16 residues. Unmatched junction bases numbered 10, after V lost 5 bases and J lost 4 bases. Germline CDR1 and CDR2: SEHNR and FQNEAQ (reference sequence). CDR3 region: CASSTNLAGPYNEQFF. The CDR3 nucleotides are TGTGCCAGCAGCACCAACCTAGCGGGCCCGTACAATGAGCAGTTCTTC. The variable domain in full, completed from reference TRBV7-9 and TRBJ2-1, reads DTGVSQNPRHKITKRGQNVTFRCDPISEHNRLYWYRQTLGQGPEFLTYFQNEAQLEKSRLLSDRFSAERPKGSFSTLEIQRTEQGDSAMYLCASSTNLAGPYNEQFFGPGTRLTVL.

The chain joins TRBV19 to TRBJ2-1, with 7 bases aligning to TRBD1. J gave up 4 bases and V 6 bases, and 9 bases lay outside the gene matches. The CDR3 has 15 amino acids. Germline V gene lookup returns CDR1 LNHDA and CDR2 SQIVND (reference sequence). The CDR3 here is CASRQTGTAYNEQFF. In nucleotides, the CDR3 is TGTGCCAGTAGACAGACCGGGACAGCATACAATGAGCAGTTCTTC.

This clonotype was seen at least ten times. CDR3 sequence: CSARDGDYEQYF. The CDR3 DNA reads as TGCAGTGCTAGAGACGGGGACTACGAGCAGTACTTC. The chain carries TRBV20-1 and TRBJ2-7; TRBD2 is a possible D gene (5 bases). CDR1 is DFQATT, CDR2 SNEGSKA, per germline (reference sequence). The CDR3 length is 12 residues. V was trimmed by 0 bases and J by 3 bases, leaving 6 bases between them.

The chain employs TRBV20-1 and TRBJ2-7; the match to TRBD2 covers 8 bases. The V and J ends lost 1 base and 4 bases, in that order; junction bases with no gene match: 9. The germline V gene encodes CDR1 DFQATT and CDR2 SNEGSKA (reference sequence). The CDR3 extends over 15 amino acids. The CDR3 sequence is CSARVASGSWYEQYF. The CDR3 DNA is TGCAGTGCTAGAGTTGCGAGCGGGAGTTGGTACGAGCAGTACTTC.

V usage is TRBV4-2 and J usage is TRBJ2-3; 7 positions agree with TRBD1. The V gene's germline CDR1 is LGHNA and CDR2 YNFKEQ. The V gene end was trimmed by 2 bases and the J gene end by 0 bases; junction bases not matched to a gene: 8. CDR3 length equals 17 residues. The CDR3 region has the DNA TGTGCCAGCAGCCAATTCACCTCAGGGGGAAGCACAGATACGCAGTATTTT. Its protein product is CASSQFTSGGSTDTQYF.

Only a few counts were recorded for this clonotype. The chain couples TRBV10-3 to TRBJ1-2, with D perhaps matching TRBD1 (6 bases). CDR1 and CDR2 (germline): ENHRY, SYGVKD. The V gene lost 0 bases and the J gene lost 3 bases, with 14 bases spanning the gap. This CDR3 region has 16 residues. Here the CDR3 DNA reads TGTGCCATCAGTGAGTCGCACAGGGTGGGGGACTATGGCTACACCTTC. It translates to CAISESHRVGDYGYTF.

This clonotype was found once. The chain recombines TRBV19 with TRBJ2-7; 8 bases match TRBD1. The CDR3 totals 13 residues. Germline V gene data show CDR1 as LNHDA and CDR2 as SQIVND (reference sequence). The V segment lost 7 bases and the J segment 6 bases; nucleotides outside the gene matches: 8. The CDR3 region has the DNA TGTGCCAGTACGCACAGGGGGTCTTTCGAGCAGTACTTC. Translating gives CASTHRGSFEQYF. Combining the CDR3 with reference TRBV19 and TRBJ2-7 gives the whole variable domain DGGITQSPKYLFRKEGQNVTLSCEQNLNHDAMYWYRQDPGQGLRLIYYSQIVNDFQKGDIAEGYSVSREKKESFPLTVTSAQKNPTAFYLCASTHRGSFEQYFGPGTRLTVT.

This clonotype was seen more than once but under ten times. The chain carries TRBV30 and TRBJ2-7; 7 bases line up with TRBD1. This CDR3 spans 14 amino acids. Per the germline V gene, CDR1 is GTSNPN and CDR2 is SVGIG (reference sequence). V lost 1 base, J lost 5 bases, and 8 bases stayed unmatched. The CDR3 DNA reads as TGTGCCTGGAGTGGAAGAGACAGGGCCAACGAGCAGTACTTC. It codes for CAWSGRDRANEQYF.

In its sample, this clonotype was seen once. This rearrangement joins TRBV5-1 to TRBJ1-2, with 7 bases matching TRBD1. Looked up from germline, CDR1 is SGHRS and CDR2 is YFSETQ. Trimming removed 0 bases from V and 4 bases from J; junction bases left unmatched: 9. This CDR3 region has 16 residues. The DNA of the CDR3 is TGCGCCAGCAGCTTGGTAACCACAGGGGCCACCTATGGCTACACCTTC. As protein: CASSLVTTGATYGYTF.

The table lists this clonotype with a few counts. The rearrangement links TRBV6-6 to TRBJ2-7; a weak D match, TRBD2 (6 bases). The germline V and J ends were trimmed by 7 bases and 3 bases, with 22 bases remaining between them. Germline-derived CDR1 and CDR2 are MNHNY and SVGAGI (reference sequence). The CDR3 covers 16 residues. The CDR3 nucleotides are TGTGCCAGCACCCACCGGGCGGGGACGGCCTACTACGAGCAGTACTTC. It codes for CASTHRAGTAYYEQYF.

This clonotype was counted at least ten times. The chain recombines TRBV7-9 with TRBJ1-4; D unclear. The germline V gene has CDR1 SEHNR and CDR2 FQNEAQ (reference sequence). The CDR3 is made up of 15 amino acids. Trimming pared 6 bases from V and 7 bases from J, leaving 18 bases between. In DNA form, the CDR3 reads TGTGCCAGCAGTTATCGTAAAGGGCCAGTTGAAAAACTGTTTTTT. Amino acids: CASSYRKGPVEKLFF.

Only a few counts were recorded for this clonotype. V usage is TRBV6-1 and J usage is TRBJ2-4; TRBD2 is a possible D gene (5 bases). V lost 3 bases, J lost 0 bases, and 15 bases lay in between. Germline lookup yields CDR1 MNHNS and CDR2 SASEGT. CDR3 length: 17 residues. The CDR3 spells CASSESRTELAKNIQYF. CDR3 DNA sequence: TGTGCCAGCAGTGAGTCCAGGACTGAGCTAGCCAAAAACATTCAGTACTTC.

J is TRBJ2-3 and V is TRBV20-1; maybe TRBD1 (5 bases). The V and J ends lost 4 bases and 4 bases respectively, with 15 bases between them. Germline V CDR1 and CDR2: DFQATT, SNEGSKA (reference sequence). The CDR3 contains 14 residues. CDR3 loop: CSAIWPGQADTQYF. CDR3 DNA sequence: TGCAGTGCTATTTGGCCAGGGCAGGCAGATACGCAGTATTTT.

J is TRBJ2-1 and V is TRBV6-2 or TRBV6-3, with a weak D call TRBD1 (6 bases). Trimming took 0 bases from V and 9 from J, leaving 15 bases between them. The CDR3 is 15 amino acids. In germline, CDR1 is MNHEY, CDR2 SVGEGT. DNA of the CDR3: TGTGCCAGCAGTTACTCCCCCTGGGGGCACAGTGAGCAGTTCTTC. Its protein product is CASSYSPWGHSEQFF.

The rearrangement links TRBV5-6 to TRBJ2-3; 13 bases fit TRBD2. V lost 4 bases to trimming and J lost 1 base; unmatched junction nucleotides: 9. Germline V gives CDR1 SGHDT, CDR2 YYEEEE. This CDR3 comprises 18 residues. CDR3 loop: CASSGWTSGRLGTDTQYF. The CDR3 DNA reads as TGTGCCAGCAGCGGCTGGACTAGCGGGAGATTGGGCACAGATACGCAGTATTTT.

CDR3 nucleotides: TGTGCCAGCAGCTATGGACAGGGGGCGGGTCAGCCCCAGCATTTT. It encodes CASSYGQGAGQPQHF. The chain links TRBV7-2 to TRBJ1-5, with 11 bases lining up with TRBD1. From germline, CDR1 is SGHTA and CDR2 FQGNSA. The CDR3 consists of 15 residues. V shed 4 bases, J shed 6 bases, and the junction held 5 bases outside the gene matches.

The sample holds a few counts of this clonotype. This chain uses TRBV24-1 with TRBJ2-3; the match to TRBD2 covers 11 bases. Germline loops: CDR1 KGHDR, CDR2 SFDVKD. V was pared by 4 bases and J by 0 bases, with 5 bases of the junction left unmatched. This CDR3 has 17 residues. Here the CDR3 reads CATSEMGLADSTDTQYF. The CDR3 bases are TGTGCCACCAGTGAAATGGGACTAGCGGATAGCACAGATACGCAGTATTTT.

This clonotype turned up a few times. The V gene is TRBV12-3 or TRBV12-4, the J gene TRBJ2-1, with 10 nucleotides matching TRBD2. CDR3 size: 16 residues. V lost 2 bases and J lost 6; bases outside the gene matches: 7. The CDR3 DNA reads as TGTGCCAGCAGTTTACTAGCGGGAGTACTTGCCAATGAGCAGTTCTTC. Translation gives CASSLLAGVLANEQFF.

This sequence joins TRBV9 and TRBJ2-5; 9 bases align to TRBD1. Trimming removed 4 bases from V and 3 bases from J; junction bases left unmatched: 10. Germline CDR1 SGDLS, CDR2 YYNGEE. The CDR3 extends over 16 amino acids. CDR3 bases: TGTGCCAGCAGCCCGCGGCAGGGACAGGGTGAAGAGACCCAGTACTTC. Residues: CASSPRQGQGEETQYF. Full variable domain (remainder filled in from reference TRBV9 and TRBJ2-5): DSGVTQTPKHLITATGQRVTLRCSPRSGDLSVYWYQQSLDQGLQFLIQYYNGEERAKGNILERFSAQQFPDLHSELNLSSLELGDSALYFCASSPRQGQGEETQYFGPGTRLLVL.

The V gene is TRBV11-3, the J gene TRBJ2-2, with D perhaps TRBD2 (6 bases). CDR1 is SGHNT, CDR2 YENEEA, per germline. V was trimmed by 0 bases and J by 3 bases, leaving 17 bases between them. The CDR3 has 18 amino acids. CDR3 amino acids: CASSLDGRGRGYTGELFF. The CDR3 region has the DNA TGTGCCAGCAGCTTAGACGGCCGGGGACGGGGGTACACCGGGGAGCTGTTTTTT.

This rearrangement joins TRBV29-1 to TRBJ2-3; 9 bases agree with TRBD2. V lost 6 bases and J lost 4; bases outside the gene matches: 11. Germline loops: CDR1 SQVTM, CDR2 ANQGSEA. CDR3 length: 15 residues. The CDR3, as DNA: TGCAGCGTGAAGATTAGTGGCGGGAGGGCAGATACGCAGTATTTT. It codes for CSVKISGGRADTQYF.